The TCR beta chain described here comes from a study of T cell responses to AZD1222 COVID-19 vaccine. Using immunoSEQ multiplex PCR, the repertoire was profiled, and TCRdb retains in-frame clones only, with some absent. The table lists 95,000 to 120,000 clones, approximately 86% of them singletons. Points on this clone: Its antigen is unknown.

Study-level points and caveats: Epitopes outside B.1.351 and B.1.1.7 mutated regions reportedly drew nearly half of spike TCRs. It was only a handful of AZD1222 recipients who were seropositive at baseline. In a largely white British group with more females than males, clonal diversity was possibly underestimated. Repertoire samples came only from after the peak T cell response.

The TCR was taken from an adult in good health. The source material was peripheral blood, sampled on day 0 of AZD1222 vaccination.

For the CDR3, the DNA is TGTGCCAGCAAGTCGGGGGTGGCAGATACGCAGTATTTT. This sequence encodes CASKSGVADTQYF. This chain uses TRBV2 with TRBJ2-3, with a tentative D call TRBD2 (6 bases). The V end lost 7 bases, the J end lost 4 bases, and 12 bases lay between the germline ends. The CDR3 is made up of 13 amino acids. The germline V gene encodes CDR1 SNHLY and CDR2 FYNNEI. Complete variable domain (other parts from reference TRBV2 and TRBJ2-3): EPEVTQTPSHQVTQMGQEVILRCVPISNHLYFYWYRQILGQKVEFLVSFYNNEISEKSEIFDDQFSVERPDGSNFTLKIRSTKLEDSAMYFCASKSGVADTQYFGPGTRLTVL.